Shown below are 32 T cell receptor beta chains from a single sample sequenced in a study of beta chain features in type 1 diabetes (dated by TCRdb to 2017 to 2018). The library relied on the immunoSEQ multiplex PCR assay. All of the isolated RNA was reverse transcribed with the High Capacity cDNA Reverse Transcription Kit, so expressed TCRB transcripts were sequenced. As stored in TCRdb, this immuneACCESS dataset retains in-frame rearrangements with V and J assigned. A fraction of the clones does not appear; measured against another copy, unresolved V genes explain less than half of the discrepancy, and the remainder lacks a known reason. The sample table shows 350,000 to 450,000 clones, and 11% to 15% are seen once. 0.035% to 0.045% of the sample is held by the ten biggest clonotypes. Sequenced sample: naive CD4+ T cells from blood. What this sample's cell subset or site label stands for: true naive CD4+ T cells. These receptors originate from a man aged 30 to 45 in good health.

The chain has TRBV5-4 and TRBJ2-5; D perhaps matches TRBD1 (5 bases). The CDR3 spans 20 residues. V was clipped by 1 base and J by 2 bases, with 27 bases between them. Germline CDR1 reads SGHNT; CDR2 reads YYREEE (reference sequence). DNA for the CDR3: TGTGCCAGCAGCTTGTTTGGTGGTTTTACCCTAGGGGCCTCTCAAGAGACCCAGTACTTC. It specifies CASSLFGGFTLGASQETQYF.

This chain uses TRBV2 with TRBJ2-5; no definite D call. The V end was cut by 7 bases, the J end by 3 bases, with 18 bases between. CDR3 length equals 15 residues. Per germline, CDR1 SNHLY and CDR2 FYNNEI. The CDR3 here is CASTEGMGFEETQYF. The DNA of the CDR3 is TGTGCCAGCACCGAAGGTATGGGTTTCGAAGAGACCCAGTACTTC.

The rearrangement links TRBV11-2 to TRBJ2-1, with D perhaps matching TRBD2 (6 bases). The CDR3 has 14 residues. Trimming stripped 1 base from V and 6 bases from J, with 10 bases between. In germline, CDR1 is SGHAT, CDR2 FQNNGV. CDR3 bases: TGTGCCAGCAGCTTAGCGGGAGTTCGCAATGAGCAGTTCTTC. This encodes CASSLAGVRNEQFF.

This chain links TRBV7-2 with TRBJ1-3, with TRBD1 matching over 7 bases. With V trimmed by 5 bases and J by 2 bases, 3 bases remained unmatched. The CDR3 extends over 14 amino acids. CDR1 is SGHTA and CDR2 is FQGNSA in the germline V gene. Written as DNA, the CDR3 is TGTGCCAGCAGCCCGGACAGGACTGGAAACACCATATATTTT. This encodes CASSPDRTGNTIYF.

CDR3 DNA: TGTGCCAGCAGCTTCCAGGGCGGGTCCCCCTACGAGCAGTACGTC. Its protein is CASSFQGGSPYEQYV. This rearrangement joins TRBV5-4 to TRBJ2-7; D may correspond to TRBD1 or TRBD2 (5 bases each). Trimming shortened V by 2 bases and J by 2 bases, and 14 bases separated the two germline ends. CDR1 is SGHNT and CDR2 is YYREEE in the germline V gene (reference sequence). CDR3 length equals 15 residues.

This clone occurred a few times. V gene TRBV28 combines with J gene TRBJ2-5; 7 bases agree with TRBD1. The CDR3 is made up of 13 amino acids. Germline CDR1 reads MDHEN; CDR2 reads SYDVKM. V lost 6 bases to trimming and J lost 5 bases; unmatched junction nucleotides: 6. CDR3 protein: CASRRQGVETQYF. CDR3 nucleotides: TGTGCCAGCAGAAGACAGGGTGTGGAGACCCAGTACTTC. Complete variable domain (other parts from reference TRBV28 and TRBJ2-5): DVKVTQSSRYLVKRTGEKVFLECVQDMDHENMFWYRQDPGLGLRLIYFSYDVKMKEKGDIPEGYSVSREKKERFSLILESASTNQTSMYLCASRRQGVETQYFGPGTRLLVL.

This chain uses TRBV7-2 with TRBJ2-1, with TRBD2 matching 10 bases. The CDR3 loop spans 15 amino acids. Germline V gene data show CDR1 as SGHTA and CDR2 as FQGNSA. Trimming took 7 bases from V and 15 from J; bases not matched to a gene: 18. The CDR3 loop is CASMAPGLASPSPFF. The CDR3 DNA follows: TGTGCCAGCATGGCCCCGGGACTAGCGTCCCCCAGTCCGTTCTTC.

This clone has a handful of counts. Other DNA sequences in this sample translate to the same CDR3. The DNA for the CDR3 is TGCGCCAGCAGCTTGCCCCAAGGCTCCTACAATGAGCAGTTCTTC. This translates into CASSLPQGSYNEQFF. This sequence joins TRBV5-1 and TRBJ2-1; D not resolved. This CDR3 comprises 15 residues. Between the trimmed V and J ends, which lost 1 base and 0 bases, there was a span of 8 bases. Per germline, CDR1 SGHRS and CDR2 YFSETQ.

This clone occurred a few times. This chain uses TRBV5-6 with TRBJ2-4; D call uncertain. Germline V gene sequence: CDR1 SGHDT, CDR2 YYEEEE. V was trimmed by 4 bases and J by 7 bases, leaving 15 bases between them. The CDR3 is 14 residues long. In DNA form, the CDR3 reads TGTGCCAGCAGCCCCTTAGACATGCAGAACATTCAGTACTTC. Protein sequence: CASSPLDMQNIQYF.

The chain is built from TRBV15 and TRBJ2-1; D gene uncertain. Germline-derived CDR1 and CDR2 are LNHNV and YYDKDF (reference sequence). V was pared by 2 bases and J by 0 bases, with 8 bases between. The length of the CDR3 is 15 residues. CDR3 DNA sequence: TGTGCCACCAGCAGACTCAGCTCCTCCTACAATGAGCAGTTCTTC. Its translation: CATSRLSSSYNEQFF.

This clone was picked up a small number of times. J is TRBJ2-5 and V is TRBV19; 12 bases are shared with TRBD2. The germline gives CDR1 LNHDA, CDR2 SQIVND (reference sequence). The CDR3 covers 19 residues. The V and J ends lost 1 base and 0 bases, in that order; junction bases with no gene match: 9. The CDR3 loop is CASSIARLAGVSDQETQYF. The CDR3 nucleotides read TGTGCCAGTAGTATAGCCCGACTAGCGGGAGTTTCGGACCAAGAGACCCAGTACTTC.

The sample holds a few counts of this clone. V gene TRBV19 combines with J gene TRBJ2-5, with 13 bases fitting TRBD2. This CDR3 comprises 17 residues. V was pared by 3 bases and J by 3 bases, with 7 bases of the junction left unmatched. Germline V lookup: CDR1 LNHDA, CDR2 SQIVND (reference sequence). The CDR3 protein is CASSIFLGTSGEETQYF. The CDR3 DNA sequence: TGTGCCAGTAGTATTTTCCTCGGGACTAGCGGGGAAGAGACCCAGTACTTC.

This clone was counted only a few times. The CDR3 sequence: CASSVDGAPNTEAFF. The CDR3 DNA reads as TGTGCCAGCAGCGTGGATGGGGCCCCGAACACTGAAGCTTTCTTT. V gene TRBV7-3 combines with J gene TRBJ1-1; maybe TRBD1 (5 bases). The V gene's germline CDR1 is SGHTA and CDR2 FQGTGA. V was cut by 5 bases and J by 1 base, with 14 bases left in between. The CDR3 totals 15 residues. Complete variable domain (other parts from reference TRBV7-3 and TRBJ1-1): GAGVSQTPSNKVTEKGKYVELRCDPISGHTALYWYRQSLGQGPEFLIYFQGTGAADDSGLPNDRFFAVRPEGSVSTLKIQRTERGDSAVYLCASSVDGAPNTEAFFGQGTRLTVV.

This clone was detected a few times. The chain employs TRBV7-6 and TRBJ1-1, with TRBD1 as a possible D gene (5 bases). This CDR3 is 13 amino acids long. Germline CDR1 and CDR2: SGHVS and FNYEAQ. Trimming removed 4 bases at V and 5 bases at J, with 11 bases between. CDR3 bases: TGTGCCAGCAGCTCCTCCGGGGGGACTGAAGCTTTCTTT. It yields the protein CASSSSGGTEAFF.

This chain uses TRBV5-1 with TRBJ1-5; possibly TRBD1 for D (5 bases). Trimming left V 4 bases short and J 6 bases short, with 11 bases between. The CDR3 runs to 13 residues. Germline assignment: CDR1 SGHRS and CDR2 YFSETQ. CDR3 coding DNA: TGCGCCAGCAGCGCGGCTCAGGGTCAGCCCCAGCATTTT. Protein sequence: CASSAAQGQPQHF.

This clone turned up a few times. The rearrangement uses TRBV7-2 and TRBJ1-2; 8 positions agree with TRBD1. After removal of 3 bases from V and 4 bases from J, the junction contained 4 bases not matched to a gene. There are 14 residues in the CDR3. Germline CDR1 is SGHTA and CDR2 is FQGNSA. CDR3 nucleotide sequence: TGTGCCAGCAGCTTCCGACAGGGGTCCTATGGCTACACCTTC. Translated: CASSFRQGSYGYTF.

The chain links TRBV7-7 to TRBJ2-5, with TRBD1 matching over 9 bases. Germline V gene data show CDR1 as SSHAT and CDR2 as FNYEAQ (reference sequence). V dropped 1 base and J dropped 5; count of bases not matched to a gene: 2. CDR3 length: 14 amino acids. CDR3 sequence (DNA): TGTGCCAGCAGCTTAGGGACAGGGGCCGAGACCCAGTACTTC. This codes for CASSLGTGAETQYF. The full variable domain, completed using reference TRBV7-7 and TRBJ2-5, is GAGVSQSPRYKVTKRGQDVTLRCDPISSHATLYWYQQALGQGPEFLTYFNYEAQPDKSGLPSDRFSAERPEGSISTLTIQRTEQRDSAMYRCASSLGTGAETQYFGPGTRLLVL.

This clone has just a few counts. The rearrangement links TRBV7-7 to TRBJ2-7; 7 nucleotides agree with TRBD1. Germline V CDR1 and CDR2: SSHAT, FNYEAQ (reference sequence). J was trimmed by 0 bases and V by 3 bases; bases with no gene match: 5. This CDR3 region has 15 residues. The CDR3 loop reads CASSLVDRHSYEQYF. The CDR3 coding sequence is TGTGCCAGCAGCTTGGTGGACAGGCACTCCTACGAGCAGTACTTC.

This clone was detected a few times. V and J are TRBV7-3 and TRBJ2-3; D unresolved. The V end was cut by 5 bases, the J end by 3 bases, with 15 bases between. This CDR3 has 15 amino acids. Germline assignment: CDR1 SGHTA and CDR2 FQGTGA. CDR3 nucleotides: TGTGCCAGCAGCCGTGGAGCTCTTGTTACAGATACGCAGTATTTT. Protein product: CASSRGALVTDTQYF.

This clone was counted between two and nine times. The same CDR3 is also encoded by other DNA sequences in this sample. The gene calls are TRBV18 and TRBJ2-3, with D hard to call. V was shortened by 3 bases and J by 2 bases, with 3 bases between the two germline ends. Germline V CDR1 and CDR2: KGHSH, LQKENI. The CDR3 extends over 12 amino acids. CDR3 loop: CASSPPTDTQYF. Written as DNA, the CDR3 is TGTGCCAGCTCACCGCCCACAGATACGCAGTATTTT. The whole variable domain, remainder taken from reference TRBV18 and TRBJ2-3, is NAGVMQNPRHLVRRRGQEARLRCSPMKGHSHVYWYRQLPEEGLKFMVYLQKENIIDESGMPKERFSAEFPKEGPSILRIQQVVRGDSAAYFCASSPPTDTQYFGPGTRLTVL.

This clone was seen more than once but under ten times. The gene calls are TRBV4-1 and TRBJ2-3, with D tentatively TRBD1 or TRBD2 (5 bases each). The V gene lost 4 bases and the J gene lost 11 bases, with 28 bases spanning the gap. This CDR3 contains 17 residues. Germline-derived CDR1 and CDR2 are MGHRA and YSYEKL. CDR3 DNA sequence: TGCGCCAGCAGCCCAACCCTGGTGGCCGGGGACGCCGCCGGGCAGTATTTT. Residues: CASSPTLVAGDAAGQYF.

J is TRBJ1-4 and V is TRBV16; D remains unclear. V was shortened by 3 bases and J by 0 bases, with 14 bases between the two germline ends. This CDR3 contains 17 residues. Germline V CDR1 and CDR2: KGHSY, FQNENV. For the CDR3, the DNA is TGTGCCAGCAGCCATACCACGACGGTTGCAACTAATGAAAAACTGTTTTTT. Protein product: CASSHTTTVATNEKLFF. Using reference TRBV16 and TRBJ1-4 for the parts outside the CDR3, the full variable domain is GEEVAQTPKHLVRGEGQKAKLYCAPIKGHSYVFWYQQVLKNEFKFLISFQNENVFDETGMPKERFSAKCLPNSPCSLEIQATKLEDSAVYFCASSHTTTVATNEKLFFGSGTQLSVL.

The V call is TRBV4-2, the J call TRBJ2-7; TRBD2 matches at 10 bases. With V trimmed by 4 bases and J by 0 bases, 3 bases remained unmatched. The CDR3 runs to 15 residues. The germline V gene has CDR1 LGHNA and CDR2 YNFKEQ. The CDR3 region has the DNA TGTGCCAGCAGCCGATTAGCGGGGGGCTCCTACGAGCAGTACGTC. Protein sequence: CASSRLAGGSYEQYV.

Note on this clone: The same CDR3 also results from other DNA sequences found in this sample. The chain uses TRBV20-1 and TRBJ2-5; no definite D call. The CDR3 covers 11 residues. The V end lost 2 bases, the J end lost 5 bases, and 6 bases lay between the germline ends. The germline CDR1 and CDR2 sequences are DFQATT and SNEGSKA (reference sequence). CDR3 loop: CSARTTETQYF. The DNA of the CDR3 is TGCAGTGCTAGAACGACTGAGACCCAGTACTTC.

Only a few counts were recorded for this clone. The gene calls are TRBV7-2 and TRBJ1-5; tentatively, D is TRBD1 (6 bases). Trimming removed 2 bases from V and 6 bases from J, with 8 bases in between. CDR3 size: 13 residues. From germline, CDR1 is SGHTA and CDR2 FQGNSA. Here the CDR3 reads CASSLMDSQPQHF. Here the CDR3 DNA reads TGTGCCAGCAGCTTAATGGACAGTCAGCCCCAGCATTTT.

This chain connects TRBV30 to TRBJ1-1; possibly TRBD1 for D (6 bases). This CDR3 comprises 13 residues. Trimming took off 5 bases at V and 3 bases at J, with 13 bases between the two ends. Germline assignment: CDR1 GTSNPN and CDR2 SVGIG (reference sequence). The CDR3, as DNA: TGTGCCTGGGGCGGACAGACACACACTGAAGCTTTCTTT. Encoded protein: CAWGGQTHTEAFF.

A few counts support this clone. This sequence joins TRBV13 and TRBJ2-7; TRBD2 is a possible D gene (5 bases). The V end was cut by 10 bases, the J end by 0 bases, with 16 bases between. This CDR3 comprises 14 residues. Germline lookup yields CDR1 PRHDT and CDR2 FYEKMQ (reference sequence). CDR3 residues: CATLLVGSSYEQYF. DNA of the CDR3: TGTGCCACCCTCTTGGTAGGGAGCTCCTACGAGCAGTACTTC.

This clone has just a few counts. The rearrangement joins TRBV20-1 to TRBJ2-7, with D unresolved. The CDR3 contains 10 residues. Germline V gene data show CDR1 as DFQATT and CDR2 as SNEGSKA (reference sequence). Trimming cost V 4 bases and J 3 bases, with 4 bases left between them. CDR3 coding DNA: TGCAGTGCTACCGACTACGAGCAGTACTTC. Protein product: CSATDYEQYF.

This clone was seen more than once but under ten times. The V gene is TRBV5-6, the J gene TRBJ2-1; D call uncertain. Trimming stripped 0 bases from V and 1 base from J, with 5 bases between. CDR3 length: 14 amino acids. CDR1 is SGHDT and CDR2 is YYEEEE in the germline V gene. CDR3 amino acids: CASSLGLSYNEQFF. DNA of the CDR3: TGTGCCAGCAGCTTGGGCCTATCCTACAATGAGCAGTTCTTC.

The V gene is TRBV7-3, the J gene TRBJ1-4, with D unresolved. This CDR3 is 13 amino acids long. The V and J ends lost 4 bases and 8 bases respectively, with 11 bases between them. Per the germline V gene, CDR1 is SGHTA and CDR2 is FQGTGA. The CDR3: CASSSRLGEKLFF. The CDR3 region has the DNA TGTGCCAGCAGCTCAAGACTGGGAGAAAAACTGTTTTTT.

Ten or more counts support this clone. For the CDR3, the DNA is TGTGCCAGCTTTAGCGGGGGGGCGGATACGCAGTATTTT. Translated: CASFSGGADTQYF. This chain connects TRBV28 to TRBJ2-3; TRBD2 aligns across 11 bases. Trimming removed 8 bases from V and 6 bases from J; junction bases left unmatched: 4. The CDR3 loop spans 13 amino acids. Germline V gene lookup returns CDR1 MDHEN and CDR2 SYDVKM.

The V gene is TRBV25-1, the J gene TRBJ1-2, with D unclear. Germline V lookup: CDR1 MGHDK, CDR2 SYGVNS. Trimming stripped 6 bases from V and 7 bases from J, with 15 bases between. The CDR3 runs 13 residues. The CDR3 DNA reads TGTGCCAGCAGCCCTATTGCGTTAGGTGGCTACACCTTC. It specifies CASSPIALGGYTF.